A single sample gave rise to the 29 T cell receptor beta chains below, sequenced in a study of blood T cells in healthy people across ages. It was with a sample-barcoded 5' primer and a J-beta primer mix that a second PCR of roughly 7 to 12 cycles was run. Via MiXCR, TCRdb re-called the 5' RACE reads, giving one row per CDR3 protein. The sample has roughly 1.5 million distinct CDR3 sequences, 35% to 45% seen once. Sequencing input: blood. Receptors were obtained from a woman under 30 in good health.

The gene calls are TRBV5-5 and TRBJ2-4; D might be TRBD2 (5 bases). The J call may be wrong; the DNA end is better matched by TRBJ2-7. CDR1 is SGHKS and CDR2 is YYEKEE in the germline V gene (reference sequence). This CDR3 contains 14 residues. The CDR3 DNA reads TGTGCCAGCAGCGGAACCGGGATAGAGTACGAGCAGTACTTC. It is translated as CASSGTGIEYEQYF.

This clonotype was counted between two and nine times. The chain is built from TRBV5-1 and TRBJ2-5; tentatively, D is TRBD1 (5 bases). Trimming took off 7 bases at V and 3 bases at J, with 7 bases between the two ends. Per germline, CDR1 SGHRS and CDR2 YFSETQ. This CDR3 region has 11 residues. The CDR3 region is CASQGEETQYF. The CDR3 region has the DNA TGCGCCAGCCAGGGTGAAGAGACCCAGTACTTC.

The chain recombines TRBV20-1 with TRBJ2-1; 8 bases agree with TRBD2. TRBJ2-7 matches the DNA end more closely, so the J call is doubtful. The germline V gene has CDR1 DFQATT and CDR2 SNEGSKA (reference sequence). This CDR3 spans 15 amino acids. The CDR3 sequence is CSARGLAGNYNEQYF. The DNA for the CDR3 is TGCAGTGCTAGAGGCCTAGCGGGCAACTACAATGAGCAGTACTTC.

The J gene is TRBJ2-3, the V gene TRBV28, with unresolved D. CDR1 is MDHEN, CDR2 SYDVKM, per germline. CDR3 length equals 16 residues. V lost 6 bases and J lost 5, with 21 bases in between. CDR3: CASSTPNPSNVDTQYF. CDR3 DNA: TGTGCCAGCAGCACCCCCAACCCATCTAACGTAGATACGCAGTATTTT. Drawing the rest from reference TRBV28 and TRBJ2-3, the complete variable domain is DVKVTQSSRYLVKRTGEKVFLECVQDMDHENMFWYRQDPGLGLRLIYFSYDVKMKEKGDIPEGYSVSREKKERFSLILESASTNQTSMYLCASSTPNPSNVDTQYFGPGTRLTVL.

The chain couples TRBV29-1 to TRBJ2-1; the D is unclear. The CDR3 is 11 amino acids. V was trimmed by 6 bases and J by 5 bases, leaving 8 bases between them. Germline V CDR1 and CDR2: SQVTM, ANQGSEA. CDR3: CSVSSDNEQFF. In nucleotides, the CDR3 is TGCAGCGTCTCTAGTGACAATGAGCAGTTCTTC.

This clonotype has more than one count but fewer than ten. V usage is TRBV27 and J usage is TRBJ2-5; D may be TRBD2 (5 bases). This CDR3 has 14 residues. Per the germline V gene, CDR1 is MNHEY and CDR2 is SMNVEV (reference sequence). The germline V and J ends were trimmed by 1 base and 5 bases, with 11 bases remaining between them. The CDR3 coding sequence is TGTGCCAGCAGTTTATGGGCGTCGGGGGAGACCCAGTACTTC. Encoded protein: CASSLWASGETQYF.

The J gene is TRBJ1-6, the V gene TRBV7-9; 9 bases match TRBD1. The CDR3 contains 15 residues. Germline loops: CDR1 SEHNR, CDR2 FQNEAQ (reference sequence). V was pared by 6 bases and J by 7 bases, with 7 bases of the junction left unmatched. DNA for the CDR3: TGTGCCAGCAGGTCAGGGGACAGGGTGAATTCACCCCTCCACTTT. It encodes CASRSGDRVNSPLHF.

In DNA form, the CDR3 reads TGTGCCAGCAGCGTAGAACCGACGCCCTACAATGAGCAGTTCTTC. Translated: CASSVEPTPYNEQFF. The genes are TRBV9 and TRBJ2-1; D unresolved. V was trimmed by 0 bases and J by 2 bases, leaving 9 bases between them. Germline V gives CDR1 SGDLS, CDR2 YYNGEE. CDR3 length equals 15 residues.

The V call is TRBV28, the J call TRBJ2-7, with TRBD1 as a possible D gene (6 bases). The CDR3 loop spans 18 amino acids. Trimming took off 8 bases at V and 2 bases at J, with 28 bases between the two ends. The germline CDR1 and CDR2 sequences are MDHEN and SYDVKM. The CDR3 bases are TGTGCCAGCGGCTACCGGGACATAAGCCAGAAATGGACCTACGAGCAGTACTTC. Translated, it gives CASGYRDISQKWTYEQYF.

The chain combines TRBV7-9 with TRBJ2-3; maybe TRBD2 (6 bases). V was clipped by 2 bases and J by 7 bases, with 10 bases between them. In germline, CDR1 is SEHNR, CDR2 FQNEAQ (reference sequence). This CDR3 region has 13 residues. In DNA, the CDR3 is TGTGCCAGCAGCTTATTACTAGCAAATACGCAGTATTTT. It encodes CASSLLLANTQYF. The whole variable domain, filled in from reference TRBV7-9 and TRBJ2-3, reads DTGVSQNPRHKITKRGQNVTFRCDPISEHNRLYWYRQTLGQGPEFLTYFQNEAQLEKSRLLSDRFSAERPKGSFSTLEIQRTEQGDSAMYLCASSLLLANTQYFGPGTRLTVL.

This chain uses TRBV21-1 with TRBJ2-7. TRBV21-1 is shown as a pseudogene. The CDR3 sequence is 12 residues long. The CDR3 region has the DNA TGTGCCAGCAGCCGACGACTCAATGAGCAGTACTTC. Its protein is CASSRRLNEQYF.

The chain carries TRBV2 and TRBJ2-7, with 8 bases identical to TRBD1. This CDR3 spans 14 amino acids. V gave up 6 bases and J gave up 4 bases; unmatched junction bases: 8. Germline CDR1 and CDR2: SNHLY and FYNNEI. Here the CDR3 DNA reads TGTGCCAGCAGGTCAGGGGGCTATGAGTACGAGCAGTACTTC. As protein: CASRSGGYEYEQYF.

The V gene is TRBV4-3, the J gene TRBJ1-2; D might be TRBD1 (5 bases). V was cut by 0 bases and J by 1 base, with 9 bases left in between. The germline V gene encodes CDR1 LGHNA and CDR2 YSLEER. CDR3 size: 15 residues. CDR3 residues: CASSQDRGDNYGYTF. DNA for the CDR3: TGCGCCAGCAGCCAAGATAGGGGAGATAACTATGGCTACACCTTC.

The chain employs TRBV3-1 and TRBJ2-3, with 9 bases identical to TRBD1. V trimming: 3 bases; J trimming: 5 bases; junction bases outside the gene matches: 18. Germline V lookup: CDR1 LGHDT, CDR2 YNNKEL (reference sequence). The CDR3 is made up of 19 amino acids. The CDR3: CASSQARFRDRDPGDTQYF. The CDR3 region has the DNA TGTGCCAGCAGCCAGGCCAGATTCCGGGACAGGGATCCGGGAGATACGCAGTATTTT.

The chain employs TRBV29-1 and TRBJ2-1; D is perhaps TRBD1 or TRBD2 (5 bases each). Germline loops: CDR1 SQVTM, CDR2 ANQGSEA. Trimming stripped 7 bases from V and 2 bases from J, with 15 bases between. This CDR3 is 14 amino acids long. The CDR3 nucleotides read TGCAGCGCTAACCGGGACCCAACCTACAATGAGCAGTTCTTC. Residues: CSANRDPTYNEQFF.

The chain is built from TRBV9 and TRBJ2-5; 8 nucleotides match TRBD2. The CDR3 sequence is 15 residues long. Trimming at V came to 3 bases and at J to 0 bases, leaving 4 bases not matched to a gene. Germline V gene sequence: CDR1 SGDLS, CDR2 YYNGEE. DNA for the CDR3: TGTGCCAGCAGCGAAACTAGCGGTAACCAAGAGACCCAGTACTTC. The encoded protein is CASSETSGNQETQYF.

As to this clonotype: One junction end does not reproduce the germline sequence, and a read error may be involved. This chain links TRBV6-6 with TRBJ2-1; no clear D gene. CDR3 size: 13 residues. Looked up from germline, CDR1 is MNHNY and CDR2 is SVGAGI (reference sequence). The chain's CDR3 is CASIYTVYNEQFF. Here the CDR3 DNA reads TGTGCCAGCATTTACACGGTTTACAATGAGCAGTTCTTC.

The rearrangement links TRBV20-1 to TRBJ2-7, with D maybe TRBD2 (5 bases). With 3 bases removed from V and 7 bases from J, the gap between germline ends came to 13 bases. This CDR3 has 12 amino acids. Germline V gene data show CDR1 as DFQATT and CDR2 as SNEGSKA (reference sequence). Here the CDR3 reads CSASGVLREQYF. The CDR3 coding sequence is TGCAGTGCTAGCGGGGTACTACGGGAGCAGTACTTC.

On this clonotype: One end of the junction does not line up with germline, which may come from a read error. CDR3 in amino acids: CAPGGYDTGAFF. Here the CDR3 DNA reads TGCGCCCCCGGGGGGTACGACACTGGAGCTTTCTTT. The chain joins TRBV4-3 to TRBJ1-1, with D tentatively TRBD1 (5 bases). This CDR3 region has 12 residues. CDR1 is LGHNA, CDR2 YSLEER, per germline.

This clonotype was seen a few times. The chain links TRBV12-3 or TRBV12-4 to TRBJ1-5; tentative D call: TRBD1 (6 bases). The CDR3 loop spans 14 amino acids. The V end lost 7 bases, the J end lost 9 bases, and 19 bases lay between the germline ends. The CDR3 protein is CASTEGGKEGPQHF. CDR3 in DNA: TGTGCCAGCACCGAAGGGGGGAAGGAGGGGCCCCAGCATTTT.

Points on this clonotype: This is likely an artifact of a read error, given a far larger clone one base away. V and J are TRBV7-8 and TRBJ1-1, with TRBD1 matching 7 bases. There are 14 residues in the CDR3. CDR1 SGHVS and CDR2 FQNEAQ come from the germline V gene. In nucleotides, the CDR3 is TGTGACAGCAGCTTGGGACAGCTGAACACTGAAGCTTTCTTT. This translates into CDSSLGQLNTEAFF.

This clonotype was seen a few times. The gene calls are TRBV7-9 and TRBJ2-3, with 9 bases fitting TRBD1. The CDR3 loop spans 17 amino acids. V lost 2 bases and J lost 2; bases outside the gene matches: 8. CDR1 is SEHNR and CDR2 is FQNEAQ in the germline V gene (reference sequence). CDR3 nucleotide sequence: TGTGCCAGCAGCTTACCCCAGGGACAGGGACCCACAGATACGCAGTATTTT. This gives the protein CASSLPQGQGPTDTQYF.

CDR3 protein: CASSSPASGRPNEQYF. As DNA, the CDR3 is TGTGCCAGCAGTTCCCCGGCTAGCGGGAGACCCAACGAGCAGTACTTC. V is TRBV28 and J is TRBJ2-7; TRBD2 matches 10 bases. Per the germline V gene, CDR1 is MDHEN and CDR2 is SYDVKM. CDR3 length equals 16 residues. Trimming at V came to 4 bases and at J to 5 bases, leaving 11 bases not matched to a gene.

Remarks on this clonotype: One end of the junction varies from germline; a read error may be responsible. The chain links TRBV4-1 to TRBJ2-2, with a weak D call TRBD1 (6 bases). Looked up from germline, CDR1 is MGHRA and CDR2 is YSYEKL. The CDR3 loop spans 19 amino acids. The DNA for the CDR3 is TGCGCCAGCGGCCAAAAAGATAGGGGGTTGAGCCTCAACACCGGGGAGCTGTTTTTT. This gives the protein CASGQKDRGLSLNTGELFF.

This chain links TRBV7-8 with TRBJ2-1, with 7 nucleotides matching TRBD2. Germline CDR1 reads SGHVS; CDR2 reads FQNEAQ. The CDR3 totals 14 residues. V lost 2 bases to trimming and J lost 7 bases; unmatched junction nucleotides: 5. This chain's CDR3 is CASSLRQLANEQFF. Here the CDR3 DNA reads TGTGCCAGCAGCTTAAGGCAACTAGCGAATGAGCAGTTCTTC.

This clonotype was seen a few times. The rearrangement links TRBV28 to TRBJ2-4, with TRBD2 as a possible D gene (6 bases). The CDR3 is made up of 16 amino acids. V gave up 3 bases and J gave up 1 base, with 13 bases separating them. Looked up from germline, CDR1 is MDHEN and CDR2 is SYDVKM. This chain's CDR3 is CASSLGGAGAKNIQYF. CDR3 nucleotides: TGTGCCAGCAGTTTGGGGGGTGCTGGGGCCAAAAACATTCAGTACTTC.

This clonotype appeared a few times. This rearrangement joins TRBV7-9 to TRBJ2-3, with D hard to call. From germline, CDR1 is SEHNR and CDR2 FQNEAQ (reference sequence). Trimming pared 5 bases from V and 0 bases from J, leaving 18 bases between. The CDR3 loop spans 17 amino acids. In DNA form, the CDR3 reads TGTGCCAGCAGCCAAGGTTTCGCCAAGGGAAGCACAGATACGCAGTATTTT. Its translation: CASSQGFAKGSTDTQYF.

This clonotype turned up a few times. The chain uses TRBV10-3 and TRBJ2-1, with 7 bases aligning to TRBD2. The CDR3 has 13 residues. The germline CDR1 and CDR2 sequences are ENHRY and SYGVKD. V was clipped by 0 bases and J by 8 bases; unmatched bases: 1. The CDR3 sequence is CAISESGGDEQFF. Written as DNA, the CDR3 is TGTGCCATCAGTGAGTCGGGAGGGGATGAGCAGTTCTTC.

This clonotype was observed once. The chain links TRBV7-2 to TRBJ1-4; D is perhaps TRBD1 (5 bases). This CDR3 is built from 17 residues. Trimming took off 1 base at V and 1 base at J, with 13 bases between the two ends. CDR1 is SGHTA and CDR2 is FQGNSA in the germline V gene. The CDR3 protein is CASSLVGLGGTNEKLFF. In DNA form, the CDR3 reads TGTGCCAGCAGCTTAGTAGGTCTCGGGGGAACTAATGAAAAACTGTTTTTT.